This T cell receptor beta chain is from a study of identical twins. General study results and limits: Excess sharing between twins was weaker in beta out-of-frame sequences.

TCRdb ran MiXCR on the 5' RACE reads and lists one entry per CDR3 protein. Altogether 500,000 to 600,000 distinct CDR3 sequences are present, less than 25% being singletons, with the ten largest covering under 0.95%. With respect to this clonotype: Its target is not known.

CDR3 length equals 13 residues. In germline, CDR1 is SGHAT, CDR2 FQNNGV. The V gene lost 4 bases and the J gene lost 3 bases, with 9 bases spanning the gap. These data are also associated with another study on T cells expressing NK-cell markers. That source adds: Most of the eight sequenced donors tested HCMV-seropositive; one tested seronegative. These clonotypes also led the CD3+CD56-NKG2C+ fraction in a few donors.

The receptor's source is a woman under 30 in good health. This chain connects TRBV11-2 to TRBJ1-1; D uncertain. What was sequenced was CD4+ T cells sorted from blood. The CDR3 region is CASSWEGDTEAFF. For the CDR3, the DNA is TGTGCCAGCAGCTGGGAGGGTGACACTGAAGCTTTCTTT.